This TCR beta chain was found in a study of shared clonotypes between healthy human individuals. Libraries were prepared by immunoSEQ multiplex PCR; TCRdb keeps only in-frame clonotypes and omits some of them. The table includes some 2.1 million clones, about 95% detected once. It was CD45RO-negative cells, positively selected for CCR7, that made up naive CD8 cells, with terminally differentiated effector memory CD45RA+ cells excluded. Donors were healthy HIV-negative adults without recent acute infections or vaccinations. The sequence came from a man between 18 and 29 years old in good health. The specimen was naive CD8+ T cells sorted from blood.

The CDR3 loop is CASSPDGKSGANVLTF. CDR3 nucleotide sequence: TGTGCCAGCAGCCCGGACGGGAAATCTGGGGCCAACGTCCTGACTTTC. V and J are TRBV7-9 and TRBJ2-6; D may be TRBD2 (5 bases). Germline values: CDR1 SEHNR, CDR2 FQNEAQ (reference sequence). The ends were cut back, 5 bases at V and 1 base at J, with 12 bases in the middle. The CDR3 length is 16 residues. Combining the CDR3 with reference TRBV7-9 and TRBJ2-6 gives the whole variable domain DTGVSQNPRHKITKRGQNVTFRCDPISEHNRLYWYRQTLGQGPEFLTYFQNEAQLEKSRLLSDRFSAERPKGSFSTLEIQRTEQGDSAMYLCASSPDGKSGANVLTFGAGSRLTVL.